The rows below give T cell receptor beta chains drawn from one sample of a study of blood T cell repertoires in COVID-19. TCRdb's table, derived via immunoSEQ multiplex PCR, lists solely in-frame clones and lacks some. The sample holds about 310,000 clones; around 89% are singletons and the top ten take around a tenth. Sequencing was performed on PBMCs or T cells enriched from blood (not recorded which). The receptors here all came from a woman aged 40 to 49 who had recovered from COVID-19. Each CDR3 is given with its conserved first and last residue. A D gene is named only where the DNA matches it firmly. Rows may omit the clone size; those that give it use once, few, many or a size class.

>TRBV27|NA|NA|TRBJ1-3
TGTGCCAGCAGTTTCGCGGGTGGAAACACCATATATTTT
CASSFAGGNTIYF
>TRBV4-3|NA|TRBD2|TRBJ2-2
TGCGCCAGCAGCCAAGCGGGGGGGAACACCGGGGAGCTGTTTTTT
CASSQAGGNTGELFF
>TRBV7-2|NA|TRBD2|TRBJ2-3
TGTGCCAGCAGCTTAAGAAGGCTAGCGGGGGGTAGAGATACGCAGTATTTT
CASSLRRLAGGRDTQYF
>TRBV9|NA|NA|TRBJ1-3
TGTGCCAGCAGCGCCTTGAACACCATATATTTT
CASSALNTIYF
>TRBV9|NA|TRBD2|TRBJ2-3
TGTGCCAGCAGCGTAGAGGCGGGAGGGACGGGAGATACGCAGTATTTT
CASSVEAGGTGDTQYF
>TRBV6-5|NA|NA|TRBJ1-1
TGTGCCAGCAGCCTGACAGGTCTTGAAGCTTTCTTT
CASSLTGLEAFF
>TRBV19|NA|TRBD1|TRBJ1-1
TGTGCCAGTAGTCTAACAGGGGGCTTTACTGAAGCTTTCTTT
CASSLTGGFTEAFF
>TRBV10-3|NA|TRBD2|TRBJ2-5
TGTGCCATCAGTGACGCGGGGGGCGTATTCGATGAGACCCAGTACTTC
CAISDAGGVFDETQYF
>TRBV2|once|NA|TRBJ2-7
TGTGCCAGCAATCAACAGGGGGGGCACGAGCAGTACTTC
CASNQQGGHEQYF
>TRBV24-1|NA|TRBD1|TRBJ2-1
TGTGCCACCAGTGATTTGTGGACAGGCGATGAGCAGTTCTTC
CATSDLWTGDEQFF
>TRBV9|NA|TRBD1|TRBJ1-6
TGTGCCAGCAGCTCCGAAGGGACAGGAGATTCACCCCTCCACTTT
CASSSEGTGDSPLHF
>TRBV2|few|TRBD1|TRBJ2-6
TGTGCCAGCACCGGACAGGGGTCCTCAGGTGGGGCCAACGTCCTGACTTTC
CASTGQGSSGGANVLTF
>TRBV3-1/TRBV3-2|NA|TRBD1|TRBJ2-1
TGTGCCAGCAGCGCCCGGGACAGGGGGCGGGATGAGCAGTTCTTC
CASSARDRGRDEQFF
>TRBV6-2/TRBV6-3|NA|NA|TRBJ2-7
TGTGCCAGCAGTTACCGAGGGCTGACCCTCTCCTACGAGCAGTACTTC
CASSYRGLTLSYEQYF
>TRBV9|NA|TRBD2|TRBJ2-2
TGTGCCAGCAGCTTAGCGGGACTAGCGGGAGTTACCGGGGAGCTGTTTTTT
CASSLAGLAGVTGELFF
>TRBV19|NA|TRBD1|TRBJ2-2
TGTGCCAGTAGTATCGGGGACAGGGGGCTTCCCGGGGAGCTGTTTTTT
CASSIGDRGLPGELFF
>TRBV2|NA|NA|TRBJ2-3
TGTGCCAGCAGGGCAGCGTTTCTGGCAGATACGCAGTATTTT
CASRAAFLADTQYF
>TRBV6-5|NA|NA|TRBJ1-2
TGTGCCAGCAGTCCTACTCGACAGACTAACTATGGCTACACCTTC
CASSPTRQTNYGYTF
>TRBV9|NA|NA|TRBJ1-3
TGTGCCAGCAGGTCGGGGGTTGGAAACACCATATATTTT
CASRSGVGNTIYF
>TRBV28|NA|TRBD1|TRBJ1-5
TGTGCCAGCAGCTTAGACAGGGAAGAGAATCAGCCCCAGCATTTT
CASSLDREENQPQHF
>TRBV28|NA|NA|TRBJ1-2
TGTGCCAGCAGGCAGGGCCTCGCGCCATGGTATGGCTACACCTTC
CASRQGLAPWYGYTF
>TRBV2|NA|NA|TRBJ1-6
TGTGCCAGCAGTGAATCCCTCGGGAATTCACCCCTCCACTTT
CASSESLGNSPLHF
>TRBV19|NA|TRBD1|TRBJ1-5
TGTGCCAGTAAAAGGGACAGGGGAAGCAATCAGCCCCAGCATTTT
CASKRDRGSNQPQHF
>TRBV12-3/TRBV12-4|NA|TRBD1|TRBJ2-7
TGTGCCAGCAGTCGACAGGGTCCCTACGAGCAGTACTTC
CASSRQGPYEQYF
>TRBV7-2|NA|NA|TRBJ2-1
TGTGCCAGCAGCTTAGGAGCGTTACTAGCTGGATCGGAGAATGAGCAGTTCTTC
CASSLGALLAGSENEQFF
>TRBV6-6|NA|TRBD1|TRBJ1-5
TGTGCCAGCAGTTACCAGACGGGACAGAGCAATCAGCCCCAGCATTTT
CASSYQTGQSNQPQHF
>TRBV6-2/TRBV6-3|NA|NA|TRBJ2-1
TGTGCCAGCAGTTACTCGATTTCTAGGGAGCAGTTCTTC
CASSYSISREQFF
>TRBV11-3|NA|NA|TRBJ2-1
TGTGCCAGCAGACCCGCGGGGCACGATGAGCAGTTCTTC
CASRPAGHDEQFF
>TRBV10-2|NA|TRBD2|TRBJ2-7
TGCGCCAGCACGAGCGGGGGGGCAATTTACGAGCAGTACTTC
CASTSGGAIYEQYF
>TRBV12-3/TRBV12-4|NA|NA|TRBJ2-7
TGTGCCAGCAGTTTTAGGGGCAACGAGCAGTACTTC
CASSFRGNEQYF
>TRBV19|NA|NA|TRBJ2-7
TGTGCCAGTACCCCCCGGGGGAGTTATTACGAGCAGTACTTC
CASTPRGSYYEQYF
>TRBV28|NA|NA|TRBJ1-2
TGTGCCAGCAGTTTAGCAGGGATCTATGGCTACACCTTC
CASSLAGIYGYTF
>TRBV3-1/TRBV3-2|once|NA|TRBJ2-3
TGTGCCAGCAGCCAAGAGGAGAGAAGCACAGATACGCAGTATTTT
CASSQEERSTDTQYF
>TRBV19|NA|TRBD2|TRBJ2-2
TGTGCCAGTGCGAAGCGGGAGGGGAACACCGGGGAGCTGTTTTTT
CASAKREGNTGELFF
>TRBV11-3|NA|NA|TRBJ1-2
TGTGCCAGCAGCCAGAAGAGAGGGAAGGATGGCTACACCTTC
CASSQKRGKDGYTF
>TRBV30|NA|NA|TRBJ2-5
TGTGCCTGGAGTGTACAGGGAGCCTCTGAGATCCAGTACTTC
CAWSVQGASEIQYF
>TRBV9|NA|NA|TRBJ1-6
TGTGCCAGCAGCGTCGCCTCGGGGAGGGGGAGCTCCTATAATTCACCCCTCCACTTT
CASSVASGRGSSYNSPLHF
>TRBV9|NA|TRBD1|TRBJ1-4
TGTGCCAGCAGCCCCCGGGACAGGGACGGTGAAAAACTGTTTTTT
CASSPRDRDGEKLFF
>TRBV18|NA|TRBD1|TRBJ1-5
TGTGCCAGCTCACCATACGGGACAGTTGGACACAATCAGCCCCAGCATTTT
CASSPYGTVGHNQPQHF
>TRBV10-3|NA|NA|TRBJ1-1
TGTGCCATCAGTGAGTCGGGAGACACTGAAGCTTTCTTT
CAISESGDTEAFF